The 14 T cell receptor beta chains below come from one sample, sequenced in a study of cytomegalovirus exposure and HLA in healthy donors. The study ran its PCR with 60 Vbeta and 13 Jbeta primers. Produced via immunoSEQ multiplex PCR; TCRdb's table is partial and in-frame only. This sample's table reports 75,000 to 100,000 clones. The material sequenced was PBMCs. The receptors shown here come from a woman aged 55 to 70 in good health and CMV-seronegative.

The chain recombines TRBV5-6 with TRBJ1-5; D remains unclear. CDR3 length: 13 amino acids. CDR1 SGHDT and CDR2 YYEEEE come from the germline V gene. Trimming cost V 0 bases and J 3 bases, with 4 bases left between them. The CDR3 DNA reads TGTGCCAGCAGCTTGGCGTCCAATCAGCCCCAGCATTTT. This sequence encodes CASSLASNQPQHF. Filled out from reference TRBV5-6 and TRBJ1-5, the complete variable domain reads DAGVTQSPTHLIKTRGQQVTLRCSPKSGHDTVSWYQQALGQGPQFIFQYYEEEERQRGNFPDRFSGHQFPNYSSELNVNALLLGDSALYLCASSLASNQPQHFGDGTRLSIL.

The genes are TRBV7-2 and TRBJ1-2; D remains ambiguous. The CDR3 spans 13 residues. Germline V gives CDR1 SGHTA, CDR2 FQGNSA. The V gene lost 2 bases and the J gene lost 0 bases, with 4 bases spanning the gap. The CDR3 protein is CASSLQTNYGYTF. CDR3 in DNA: TGTGCCAGCAGCTTACAGACTAACTATGGCTACACCTTC.

The CDR3 reads CASGLVLGGNLPRTDTQYF. CDR3 nucleotide sequence: TGTGCTAGTGGTTTGGTACTTGGCGGGAACTTGCCCCGCACAGATACGCAGTATTTT. The chain joins TRBV12-5 to TRBJ2-3; the D gene is possibly TRBD2 (6 bases). The CDR3 is 19 residues long. CDR1 and CDR2 (germline): LGHNT, FRNRAP. V gave up 0 bases and J gave up 1 base, with 20 bases separating them.

The V gene is TRBV18, the J gene TRBJ2-1; 7 bases are shared with TRBD2. With V trimmed by 2 bases and J by 7 bases, 14 bases remained unmatched. There are 17 residues in the CDR3. Germline CDR1 and CDR2: KGHSH and LQKENI. This CDR3 reads CASSPTLGGSARNEQFF. The CDR3, as DNA: TGTGCCAGCTCACCAACTCTTGGCGGGAGTGCTCGGAATGAGCAGTTCTTC.

This rearrangement joins TRBV19 to TRBJ2-7; 9 bases align to TRBD1. J lost 2 bases, V lost 5 bases, and 7 bases had no gene match. This CDR3 region has 15 residues. The germline V gene encodes CDR1 LNHDA and CDR2 SQIVND (reference sequence). CDR3 DNA: TGTGCCAGTAGTCCGGGGACAGGGAAGCCCTACGAGCAGTACTTC. This sequence encodes CASSPGTGKPYEQYF.

The chain links TRBV9 to TRBJ2-7; D ambiguous. V was shortened by 4 bases and J by 3 bases, with 17 bases between the two germline ends. Germline V lookup: CDR1 SGDLS, CDR2 YYNGEE. The CDR3 length is 15 residues. In nucleotides, the CDR3 is TGTGCCAGCAGCCCTCAAGAACGTCGAGACTACGAGCAGTACTTC. Encoded protein: CASSPQERRDYEQYF.

The chain has TRBV4-1 and TRBJ2-7, with TRBD1 identical over 12 bases. Germline V gene sequence: CDR1 MGHRA, CDR2 YSYEKL. The ends lost 4 bases at V and 3 bases at J; junction bases unmatched: 16. This CDR3 has 19 amino acids. The CDR3 DNA reads as TGCGCCAGCAGCCTCGGGGGGACAGGGGGCGCGGGACGTTACTACGAGCAGTACTTC. Amino acid sequence: CASSLGGTGGAGRYYEQYF.

V is TRBV5-1 and J is TRBJ2-2; 7 bases fit TRBD1. Per the germline V gene, CDR1 is SGHRS and CDR2 is YFSETQ. The CDR3 has 14 amino acids. The V gene end was trimmed by 3 bases and the J gene end by 7 bases; junction bases not matched to a gene: 6. This chain's CDR3 is CASSSRGQSGELFF. As DNA, the CDR3 is TGCGCCAGCAGCTCGAGGGGGCAGAGCGGGGAGCTGTTTTTT.

V gene TRBV9 combines with J gene TRBJ2-5; D possibly corresponds to TRBD2 (5 bases). Germline CDR1 reads SGDLS; CDR2 reads YYNGEE. V shed 3 bases and J shed 4 bases, with 7 bases lying between them. This CDR3 contains 12 residues. DNA for the CDR3: TGTGCCAGCAGCGCAGAGGGAGAGACCCAGTACTTC. Translated: CASSAEGETQYF.

The gene calls are TRBV19 and TRBJ2-5; 10 nucleotides align to TRBD2. The CDR3 spans 13 residues. V lost 6 bases, J lost 4 bases, and 2 bases stayed unmatched. CDR1 and CDR2 from the germline V gene are LNHDA and SQIVND (reference sequence). CDR3 sequence: CASRLAGGETQYF. CDR3 DNA sequence: TGTGCCAGTAGGTTAGCGGGAGGAGAGACCCAGTACTTC. Together with reference TRBV19 and TRBJ2-5, the CDR3 gives the full variable domain: DGGITQSPKYLFRKEGQNVTLSCEQNLNHDAMYWYRQDPGQGLRLIYYSQIVNDFQKGDIAEGYSVSREKKESFPLTVTSAQKNPTAFYLCASRLAGGETQYFGPGTRLLVL.

The V and J genes are TRBV10-1 and TRBJ1-1; TRBD1 is a possible D gene (5 bases). Germline lookup yields CDR1 WNHNN and CDR2 SYGVQD (reference sequence). With 5 bases removed from V and 4 bases from J, the gap between germline ends came to 14 bases. CDR3 length: 14 amino acids. The DNA for the CDR3 is TGCGCCAGCAGTCTTACAGGAAGGGGCACTGAAGCTTTCTTT. Amino acid sequence: CASSLTGRGTEAFF.

This chain joins TRBV9 and TRBJ2-3; TRBD2 matches at 9 bases. V lost 0 bases to trimming and J lost 1 base; unmatched junction nucleotides: 0. This CDR3 is 15 amino acids long. Germline CDR1 SGDLS, CDR2 YYNGEE. The chain's CDR3 is CASSVGTSGTDTQYF. CDR3 sequence (DNA): TGTGCCAGCAGCGTAGGGACTAGCGGCACAGATACGCAGTATTTT.

The chain recombines TRBV5-4 with TRBJ2-1; a possible D gene is TRBD2 (6 bases). Germline V gives CDR1 SGHNT, CDR2 YYREEE (reference sequence). The V and J ends lost 1 base and 2 bases respectively, with 7 bases between them. The CDR3 totals 14 residues. The CDR3 protein is CASSLREAYNEQFF. The CDR3 region has the DNA TGTGCCAGCAGCTTGAGGGAGGCCTACAATGAGCAGTTCTTC.

This chain links TRBV14 with TRBJ2-7, with a possible D match to TRBD2 (5 bases). Deletions cut 1 base from V and 5 bases from J, with 12 bases between. Germline V gives CDR1 SGHDN, CDR2 FVKESK. This CDR3 spans 14 amino acids. This chain's CDR3 is CASSQGVGVDEQYF. CDR3 nucleotides: TGTGCCAGCAGCCAAGGTGTCGGGGTCGACGAGCAGTACTTC. Looking up the rest from reference TRBV14 and TRBJ2-7 gives the full variable domain: EAGVTQFPSHSVIEKGQTVTLRCDPISGHDNLYWYRRVMGKEIKFLLHFVKESKQDESGMPNNRFLAERTGGTYSTLKVQPAELEDSGVYFCASSQGVGVDEQYFGPGTRLTVT.